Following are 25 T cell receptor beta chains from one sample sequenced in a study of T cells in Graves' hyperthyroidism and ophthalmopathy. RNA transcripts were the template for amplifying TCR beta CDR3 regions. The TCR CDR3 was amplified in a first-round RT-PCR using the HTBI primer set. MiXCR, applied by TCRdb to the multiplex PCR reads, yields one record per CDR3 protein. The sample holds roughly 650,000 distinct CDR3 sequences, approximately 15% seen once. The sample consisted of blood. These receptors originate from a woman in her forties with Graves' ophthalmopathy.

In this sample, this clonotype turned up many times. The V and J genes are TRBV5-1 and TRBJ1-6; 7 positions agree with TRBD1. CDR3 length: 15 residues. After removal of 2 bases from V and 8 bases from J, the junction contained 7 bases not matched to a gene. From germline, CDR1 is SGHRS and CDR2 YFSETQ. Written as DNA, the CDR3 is TGCGCCAGCAGCTTTACAGGGGCGAAGGATTCACCCCTCCACTTT. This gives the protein CASSFTGAKDSPLHF.

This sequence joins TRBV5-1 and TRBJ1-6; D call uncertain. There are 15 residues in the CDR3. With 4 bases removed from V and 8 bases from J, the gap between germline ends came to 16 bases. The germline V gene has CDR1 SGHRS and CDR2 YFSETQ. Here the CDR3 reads CASSPDAGGDSPLHF. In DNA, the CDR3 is TGCGCCAGCAGCCCGGACGCAGGCGGGGATTCACCCCTCCACTTT.

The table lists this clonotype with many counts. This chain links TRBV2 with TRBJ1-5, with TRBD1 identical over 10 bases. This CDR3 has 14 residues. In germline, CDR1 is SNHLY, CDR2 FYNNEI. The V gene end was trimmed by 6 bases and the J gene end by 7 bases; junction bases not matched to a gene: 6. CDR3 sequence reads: CASRGGQGGQPQHF. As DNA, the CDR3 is TGTGCCAGCAGGGGTGGACAGGGGGGCCAGCCCCAGCATTTT.

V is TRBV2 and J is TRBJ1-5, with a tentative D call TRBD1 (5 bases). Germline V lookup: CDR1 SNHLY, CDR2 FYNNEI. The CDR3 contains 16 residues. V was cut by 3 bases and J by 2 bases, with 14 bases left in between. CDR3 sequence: CASSDVAGRGNQPQHF. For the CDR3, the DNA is TGTGCCAGCAGTGATGTCGCAGGGAGGGGCAATCAGCCCCAGCATTTT. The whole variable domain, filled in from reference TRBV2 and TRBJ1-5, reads EPEVTQTPSHQVTQMGQEVILRCVPISNHLYFYWYRQILGQKVEFLVSFYNNEISEKSEIFDDQFSVERPDGSNFTLKIRSTKLEDSAMYFCASSDVAGRGNQPQHFGDGTRLSIL.

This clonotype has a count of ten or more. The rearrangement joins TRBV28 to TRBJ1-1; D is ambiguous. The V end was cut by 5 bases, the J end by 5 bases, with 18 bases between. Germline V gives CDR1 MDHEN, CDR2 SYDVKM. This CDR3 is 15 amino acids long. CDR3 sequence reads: CASSTPLRGGTEAFF. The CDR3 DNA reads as TGTGCCAGCAGTACCCCCTTGCGTGGAGGTACTGAAGCTTTCTTT.

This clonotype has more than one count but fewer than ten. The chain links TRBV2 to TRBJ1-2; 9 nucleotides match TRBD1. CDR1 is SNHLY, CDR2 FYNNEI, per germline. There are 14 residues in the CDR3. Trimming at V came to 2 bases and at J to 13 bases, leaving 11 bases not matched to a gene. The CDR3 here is CASSEQGQGLDCTF. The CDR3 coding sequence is TGTGCCAGCAGTGAACAGGGACAGGGCCTCGACTGCACCTTC.

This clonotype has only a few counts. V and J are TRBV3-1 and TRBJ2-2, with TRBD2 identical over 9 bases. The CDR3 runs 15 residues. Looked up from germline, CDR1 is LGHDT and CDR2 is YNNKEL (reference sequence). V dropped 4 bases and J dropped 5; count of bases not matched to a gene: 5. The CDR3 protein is CASSPGLAMTGELFF. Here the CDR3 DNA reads TGTGCCAGCAGCCCCGGACTAGCGATGACCGGGGAGCTGTTTTTT.

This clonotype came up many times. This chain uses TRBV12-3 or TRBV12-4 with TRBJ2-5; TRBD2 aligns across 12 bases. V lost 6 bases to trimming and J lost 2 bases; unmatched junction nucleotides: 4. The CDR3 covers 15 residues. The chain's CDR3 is CASSPSGGGQETQYF. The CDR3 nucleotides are TGTGCCAGCAGCCCTAGCGGGGGGGGACAAGAGACCCAGTACTTC.

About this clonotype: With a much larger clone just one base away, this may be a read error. The CDR3, as DNA: TGTGCCAGCAGCTTATTAGCGGGAGGAGGAGCAGATACGCAGTATTTT. It codes for CASSLLAGGGADTQYF. The gene calls are TRBV11-2 and TRBJ2-3, with 10 bases fitting TRBD2. V trimming: 2 bases; J trimming: 4 bases; junction bases outside the gene matches: 6. The CDR3 is 16 residues long. CDR1 SGHAT and CDR2 FQNNGV come from the germline V gene.

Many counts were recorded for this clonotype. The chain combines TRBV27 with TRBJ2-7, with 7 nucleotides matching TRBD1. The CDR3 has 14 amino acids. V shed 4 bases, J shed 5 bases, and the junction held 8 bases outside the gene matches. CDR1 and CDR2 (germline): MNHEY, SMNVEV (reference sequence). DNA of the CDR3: TGTGCCAGCAGTTCGCGCGACAGGGATCACGAGCAGTACTTC. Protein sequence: CASSSRDRDHEQYF.

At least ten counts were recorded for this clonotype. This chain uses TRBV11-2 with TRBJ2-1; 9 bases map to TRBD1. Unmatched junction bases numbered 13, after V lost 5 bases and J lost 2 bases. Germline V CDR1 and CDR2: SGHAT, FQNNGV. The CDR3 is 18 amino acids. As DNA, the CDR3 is TGTGCCAGCAGCCGGGACAGGGTTGCGGGAAGTCCCTACAATGAGCAGTTCTTC. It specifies CASSRDRVAGSPYNEQFF.

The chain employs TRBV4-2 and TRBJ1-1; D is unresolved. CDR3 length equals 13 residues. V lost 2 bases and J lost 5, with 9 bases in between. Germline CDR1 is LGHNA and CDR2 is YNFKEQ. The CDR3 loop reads CASSQWALTEAFF. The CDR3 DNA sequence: TGTGCCAGCAGCCAATGGGCCCTTACTGAAGCTTTCTTT.

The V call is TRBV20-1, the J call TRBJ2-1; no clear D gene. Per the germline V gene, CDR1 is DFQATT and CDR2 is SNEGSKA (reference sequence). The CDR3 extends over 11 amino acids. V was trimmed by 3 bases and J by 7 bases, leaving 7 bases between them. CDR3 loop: CSARGLNEQFF. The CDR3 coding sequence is TGCAGTGCTAGGGGCTTGAATGAGCAGTTCTTC.

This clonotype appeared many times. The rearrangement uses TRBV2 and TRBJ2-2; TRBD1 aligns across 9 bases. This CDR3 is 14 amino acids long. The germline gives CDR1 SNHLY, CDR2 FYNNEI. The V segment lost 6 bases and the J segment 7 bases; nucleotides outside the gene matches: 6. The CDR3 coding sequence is TGTGCCAGCAGGAAGGGACAGGGCGGCGGGGAGCTGTTTTTT. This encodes CASRKGQGGGELFF.

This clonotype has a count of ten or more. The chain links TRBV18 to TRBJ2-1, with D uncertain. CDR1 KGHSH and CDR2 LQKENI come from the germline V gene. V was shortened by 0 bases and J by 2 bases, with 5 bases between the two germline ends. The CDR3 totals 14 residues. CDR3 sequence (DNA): TGTGCCAGCTCACCACCGAGGACCTACAATGAGCAGTTCTTC. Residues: CASSPPRTYNEQFF.

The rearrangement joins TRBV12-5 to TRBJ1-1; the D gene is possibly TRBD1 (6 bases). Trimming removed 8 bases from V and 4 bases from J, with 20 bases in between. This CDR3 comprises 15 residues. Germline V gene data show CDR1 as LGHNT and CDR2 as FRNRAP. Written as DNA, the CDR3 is TGTGCTAGTTTGTCCGTCTTGGGGGCGGGCACTGAAGCTTTCTTT. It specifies CASLSVLGAGTEAFF.

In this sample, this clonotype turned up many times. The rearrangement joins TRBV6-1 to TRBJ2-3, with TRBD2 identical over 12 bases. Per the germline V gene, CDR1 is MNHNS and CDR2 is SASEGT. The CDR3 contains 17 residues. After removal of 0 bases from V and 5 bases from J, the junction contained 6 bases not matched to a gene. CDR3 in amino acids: CASSEALRTSGVDTQYF. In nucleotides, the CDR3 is TGTGCCAGCAGTGAAGCGCTTCGGACTAGCGGGGTAGATACGCAGTATTTT.

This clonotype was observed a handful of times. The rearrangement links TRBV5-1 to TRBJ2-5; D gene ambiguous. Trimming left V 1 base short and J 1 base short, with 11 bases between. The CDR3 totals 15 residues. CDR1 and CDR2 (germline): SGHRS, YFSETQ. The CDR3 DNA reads TGCGCCAGCAGCTTGTTCGTAGGGCCCCAAGAGACCCAGTACTTC. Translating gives CASSLFVGPQETQYF.

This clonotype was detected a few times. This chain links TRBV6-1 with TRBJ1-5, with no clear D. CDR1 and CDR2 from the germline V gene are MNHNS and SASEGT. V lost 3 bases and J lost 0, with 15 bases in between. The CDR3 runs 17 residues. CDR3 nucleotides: TGTGCCAGCAGTGATGCTCGTGGATCTAATAGCAATCAGCCCCAGCATTTT. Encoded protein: CASSDARGSNSNQPQHF.

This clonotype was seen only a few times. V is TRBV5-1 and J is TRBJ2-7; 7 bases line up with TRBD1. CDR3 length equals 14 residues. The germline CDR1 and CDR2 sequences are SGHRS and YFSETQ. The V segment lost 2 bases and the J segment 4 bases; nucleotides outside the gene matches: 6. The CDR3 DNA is TGCGCCAGCAGCTTTACTACAGGGGATTACGAGCAGTACTTC. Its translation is CASSFTTGDYEQYF. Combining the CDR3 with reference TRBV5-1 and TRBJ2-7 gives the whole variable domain KAGVTQTPRYLIKTRGQQVTLSCSPISGHRSVSWYQQTPGQGLQFLFEYFSETQRNKGNFPGRFSGRQFSNSRSEMNVSTLELGDSALYLCASSFTTGDYEQYFGPGTRLTVT.

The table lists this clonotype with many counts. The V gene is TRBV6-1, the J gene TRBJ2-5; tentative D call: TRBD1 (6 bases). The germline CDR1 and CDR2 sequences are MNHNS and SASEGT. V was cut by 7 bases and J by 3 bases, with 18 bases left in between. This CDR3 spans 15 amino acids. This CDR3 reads CASTFAQGREETQYF. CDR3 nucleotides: TGTGCCAGCACCTTCGCCCAGGGGCGGGAAGAGACCCAGTACTTC.

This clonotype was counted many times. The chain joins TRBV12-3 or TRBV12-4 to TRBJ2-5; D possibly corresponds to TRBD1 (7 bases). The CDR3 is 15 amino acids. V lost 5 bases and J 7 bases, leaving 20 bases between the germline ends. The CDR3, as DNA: TGTGCCAGCAGTCCCTTGACAGGGAACGGGGGGACCCAGTACTTC. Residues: CASSPLTGNGGTQYF.

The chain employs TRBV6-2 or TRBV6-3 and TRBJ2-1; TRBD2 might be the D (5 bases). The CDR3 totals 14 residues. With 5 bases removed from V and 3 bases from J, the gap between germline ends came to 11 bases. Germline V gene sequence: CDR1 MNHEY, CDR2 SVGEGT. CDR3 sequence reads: CASSDQRNYNEQFF. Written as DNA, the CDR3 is TGTGCCAGCAGTGACCAGCGGAACTACAATGAGCAGTTCTTC.

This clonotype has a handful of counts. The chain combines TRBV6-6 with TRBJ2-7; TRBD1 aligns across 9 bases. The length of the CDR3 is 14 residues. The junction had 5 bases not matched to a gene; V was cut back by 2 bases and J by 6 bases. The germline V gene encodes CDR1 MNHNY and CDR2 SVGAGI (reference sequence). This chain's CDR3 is CASSYRTGDSEQYF. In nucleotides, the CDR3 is TGTGCCAGCAGTTACCGGACAGGGGATAGCGAGCAGTACTTC.

The CDR3 nucleotides are TGTGCCAGCACCATAATCTCTGGAAACACCATATATTTT. Protein: CASTIISGNTIYF. The chain uses TRBV5-6 and TRBJ1-3; D is unresolved. Per germline, CDR1 SGHDT and CDR2 YYEEEE. The CDR3 contains 13 residues. The V end was cut by 6 bases, the J end by 0 bases, with 7 bases between.